These 17 T cell receptor beta chains share one sample of origin, sequenced in a study of beta chain features in type 1 diabetes (dated by TCRdb to 2017 to 2018). The antigens for these receptors are not known. The receptor library was made with the immunoSEQ multiplex PCR assay. The entire amount of isolated RNA was reverse transcribed using the High Capacity cDNA Reverse Transcription Kit, so the sequenced TCRB transcripts were expressed ones. This immuneACCESS table, as held by TCRdb, lists in-frame sequences with V and J called but not all clones. Of the missing ones, under half trace to an unresolved V gene in checked studies; the others have no known cause. In all, the sample holds approximately 170,000 clones, and 63% of those were seen once. Roughly 0.092% of the sample is in the top ten clones. Summary of the overall study and its limitations: Type 1 diabetes patients showed a moderate but significant shortening of TCRB CDR3 length in all four CD4+ subsets.

The sample taken for sequencing was naive CD4+ T cells from blood. In light of the paper, this sample's cell subset or site label describes: true naive CD4+ T cells. All receptors come from a man younger than 40 with type 1 diabetes.

Note on this clone: In the same sample, other DNA sequences code for this CDR3. This chain connects TRBV29-1 to TRBJ1-1; no firm D call. CDR3 size: 12 residues. The V and J ends lost 3 bases and 1 base respectively, with 6 bases between them. Germline lookup yields CDR1 SQVTM and CDR2 ANQGSEA. CDR3 DNA: TGCAGCGTTGACAGCCCGAACACTGAAGCTTTCTTT. Protein product: CSVDSPNTEAFF.

This chain links TRBV15 with TRBJ2-7; possibly TRBD1 for D (6 bases). CDR3 length equals 17 residues. V was trimmed by 0 bases and J by 7 bases, leaving 22 bases between them. Germline CDR1 is LNHNV and CDR2 is YYDKDF (reference sequence). The CDR3 nucleotides read TGTGCCACCAGCAGAGATTCGGCAGGGGCCGGCGTGAGGGAGCAGTACTTC. Translation: CATSRDSAGAGVREQYF.

This clone was counted a few times. This chain connects TRBV29-1 to TRBJ2-3; D uncertain. V lost 5 bases and J lost 7, with 10 bases in between. CDR3 length: 11 amino acids. Germline V gene lookup returns CDR1 SQVTM and CDR2 ANQGSEA. This CDR3 is CSVRVSNTQYF. The CDR3 coding sequence is TGCAGCGTTCGAGTTTCAAATACGCAGTATTTT.

The chain links TRBV9 to TRBJ2-7; D unclear. The CDR3 consists of 14 residues. CDR1 and CDR2 (germline): SGDLS, YYNGEE. Between the trimmed V and J ends, which lost 4 bases and 2 bases, there was a span of 13 bases. CDR3 region: CASSLQYDTYEQYF. DNA of the CDR3: TGTGCCAGCAGCCTTCAATATGACACCTACGAGCAGTACTTC.

The sample holds a few counts of this clone. This sequence joins TRBV7-9 and TRBJ1-4, with 7 bases lining up with TRBD1. The CDR3 is 15 residues long. V lost 3 bases, J lost 7 bases, and 8 bases stayed unmatched. Germline loops: CDR1 SEHNR, CDR2 FQNEAQ (reference sequence). CDR3 nucleotide sequence: TGTGCCAGCAGCTTCCGCGGGACAGAGGGTGAAAAACTGTTTTTT. It yields the protein CASSFRGTEGEKLFF.

V usage is TRBV10-3 and J usage is TRBJ1-1; no firm D call. Deletions cut 2 bases from V and 3 bases from J, with 7 bases between. The CDR3 covers 13 residues. The germline gives CDR1 ENHRY, CDR2 SYGVKD. The CDR3: CAISERADTEAFF. CDR3 coding DNA: TGTGCCATCAGTGAGAGGGCAGACACTGAAGCTTTCTTT.

The chain links TRBV30 to TRBJ1-4; no definite D call. The germline V gene has CDR1 GTSNPN and CDR2 SVGIG (reference sequence). This CDR3 is built from 14 residues. Between the trimmed V and J ends, which lost 1 base and 0 bases, there was a span of 6 bases. The CDR3 DNA follows: TGTGCCTGGAGTGACGATGCAACTAATGAAAAACTGTTTTTT. The encoded protein is CAWSDDATNEKLFF.

The chain combines TRBV4-1 with TRBJ1-5; D not resolved. Germline-derived CDR1 and CDR2 are MGHRA and YSYEKL. The CDR3 spans 13 residues. The V gene lost 0 bases and the J gene lost 5 bases, with 5 bases spanning the gap. The chain's CDR3 is CASSQDTDQPQHF. CDR3 sequence (DNA): TGCGCCAGCAGCCAAGATACGGATCAGCCCCAGCATTTT.

This clone was counted only a few times. The J gene is TRBJ2-3, the V gene TRBV25-1, with TRBD1 matching over 8 bases. The CDR3 spans 14 residues. The V gene's germline CDR1 is MGHDK and CDR2 SYGVNS. With V trimmed by 5 bases and J by 4 bases, 5 bases remained unmatched. The CDR3 loop reads CASSPGGASDTQYF. The CDR3 bases are TGTGCCAGCAGTCCAGGGGGCGCGTCAGATACGCAGTATTTT.

The chain is built from TRBV6-6 and TRBJ2-7, with no clear D. Germline V CDR1 and CDR2: MNHNY, SVGAGI (reference sequence). The CDR3 loop spans 12 amino acids. Trimming took off 7 bases at V and 2 bases at J, with 9 bases between the two ends. CDR3 nucleotides: TGTGCCAGCAAGGCCAGCACCTACGAGCAGTACTTC. As protein: CASKASTYEQYF.

J is TRBJ2-1 and V is TRBV29-1; 8 bases line up with TRBD2. With 6 bases clipped from V and 6 bases from J, the junction kept 19 bases outside the gene matches. The germline V gene encodes CDR1 SQVTM and CDR2 ANQGSEA. This CDR3 is 17 amino acids long. The CDR3 here is CSVAVSSGDPTFNEQFF. The CDR3 region has the DNA TGCAGCGTGGCGGTTAGTAGCGGGGACCCGACTTTCAATGAGCAGTTCTTC.

This rearrangement joins TRBV7-9 to TRBJ2-3; D gene unclear. The germline gives CDR1 SEHNR, CDR2 FQNEAQ (reference sequence). Trimming cost V 5 bases and J 6 bases, with 12 bases left between them. CDR3 length equals 13 residues. The CDR3 DNA reads TGTGCCAGCAGCGTCCCCAAACGCGATACGCAGTATTTT. Its translation: CASSVPKRDTQYF.

This clone was counted between two and nine times. This chain joins TRBV13 and TRBJ2-5, with 7 nucleotides matching TRBD2. Germline V lookup: CDR1 PRHDT, CDR2 FYEKMQ (reference sequence). Germline trimming cut 6 bases from V and 2 bases from J; bases unmatched to any gene: 6. This CDR3 region has 14 residues. The CDR3 DNA follows: TGTGCCAGCAGTTCTCAGCGGGGACAAGAGACCCAGTACTTC. Translation gives CASSSQRGQETQYF.

This clone was counted between two and nine times. The chain recombines TRBV29-1 with TRBJ1-5; TRBD1 might be the D (5 bases). Trimming took 6 bases from V and 3 from J, leaving 12 bases between them. The CDR3 runs 13 residues. Germline-derived CDR1 and CDR2 are SQVTM and ANQGSEA. The CDR3, as DNA: TGCAGCGTCCAGGGTAGGGCCAATCAGCCCCAGCATTTT. Translating gives CSVQGRANQPQHF.

The genes are TRBV30 and TRBJ1-6; no clear D gene. This CDR3 contains 12 residues. V was shortened by 4 bases and J by 4 bases, with 5 bases between the two germline ends. Germline CDR1 GTSNPN, CDR2 SVGIG (reference sequence). CDR3 in DNA: TGTGCCTGGACTTCTTATAATTCACCCCTCCACTTT. Its protein is CAWTSYNSPLHF.

This clone was found a few times. This rearrangement joins TRBV5-6 to TRBJ1-2; 10 bases align to TRBD1. The CDR3 length is 14 residues. V gave up 4 bases and J gave up 5 bases; unmatched junction bases: 5. The germline V gene has CDR1 SGHDT and CDR2 YYEEEE. The CDR3 sequence: CASSRDRGPYGYTF. The CDR3 DNA sequence: TGTGCCAGCAGCCGGGACAGGGGCCCATATGGCTACACCTTC.

This clone came up a few times. This chain uses TRBV29-1 with TRBJ2-5, with D perhaps given as TRBD1 or TRBD2 (6 bases each). The CDR3 is 12 residues long. Germline V lookup: CDR1 SQVTM, CDR2 ANQGSEA. The V gene lost 7 bases and the J gene lost 5 bases, with 14 bases spanning the gap. This chain's CDR3 is CSDVGGAETQYF. The CDR3 nucleotides are TGCAGCGATGTGGGGGGCGCCGAGACCCAGTACTTC. Full variable domain (rest looked up from reference TRBV29-1 and TRBJ2-5): SAVISQKPSRDICQRGTSLTIQCQVDSQVTMMFWYRQQPGQSLTLIATANQGSEATYESGFVIDKFPISRPNLTFSTLTVSNMSPEDSSIYLCSDVGGAETQYFGPGTRLLVL.